A single T cell receptor (beta chain) is shown here with its context. Its antigen is unidentified. RNA transcripts gave rise to amplified TCR beta CDR3 regions. Researchers ran a first-round RT-PCR on the TCR CDR3 using the HTBI primer set. TCRdb redid the calling of the multiplex PCR reads with MiXCR, one entry per CDR3 protein. The data hold around 580,000 distinct CDR3 sequences, with 16% observed a single time. This specimen belongs to a study of T cells in Graves' hyperthyroidism and ophthalmopathy. Findings and caveats of the study: Ophthalmopathy got predicted by the model a median roughly 6.4 months before its onset.

Diagnosis rested on symptoms, serum thyroxine and TRAb, thyroid ultrasound, and orbital computed tomography. Trimming took off 3 bases at V and 5 bases at J, with 13 bases between the two ends. This CDR3 contains 14 residues. Germline V gene data show CDR1 as LGHNA and CDR2 as YNFKEQ. This sequence joins TRBV4-2 and TRBJ1-2; D not certain. The source is a woman between 18 and 29 years old with Graves' hyperthyroidism. Sequences were obtained from blood. CDR3 DNA sequence: TGTGCCAGCAGCCAGAAGCAATCTCAGTATGGCTACACCTTC. Translating it yields CASSQKQSQYGYTF.